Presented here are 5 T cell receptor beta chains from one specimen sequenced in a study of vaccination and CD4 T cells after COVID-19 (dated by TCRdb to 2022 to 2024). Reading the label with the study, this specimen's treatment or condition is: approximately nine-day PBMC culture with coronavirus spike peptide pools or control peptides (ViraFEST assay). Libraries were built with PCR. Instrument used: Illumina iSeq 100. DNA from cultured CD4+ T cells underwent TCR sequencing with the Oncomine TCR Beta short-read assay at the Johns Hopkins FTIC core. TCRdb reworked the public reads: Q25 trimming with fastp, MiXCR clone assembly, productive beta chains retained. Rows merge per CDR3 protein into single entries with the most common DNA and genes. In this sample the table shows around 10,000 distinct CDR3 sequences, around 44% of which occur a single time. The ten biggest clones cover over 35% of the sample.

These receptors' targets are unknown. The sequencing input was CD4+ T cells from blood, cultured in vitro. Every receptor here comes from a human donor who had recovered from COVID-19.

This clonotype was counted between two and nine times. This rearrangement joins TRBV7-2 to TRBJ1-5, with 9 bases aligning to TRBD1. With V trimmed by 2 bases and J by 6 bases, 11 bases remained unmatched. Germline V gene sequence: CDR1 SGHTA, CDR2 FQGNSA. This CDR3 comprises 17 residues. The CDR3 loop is CASSLTAGQGDVQPQHF. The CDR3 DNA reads TGTGCCAGCAGCTTAACAGCGGGACAGGGTGATGTTCAGCCCCAGCATTTT.

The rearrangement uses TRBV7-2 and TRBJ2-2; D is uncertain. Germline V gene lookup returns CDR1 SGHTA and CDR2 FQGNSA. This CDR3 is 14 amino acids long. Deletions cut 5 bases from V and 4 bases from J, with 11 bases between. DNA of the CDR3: TGTGCCAGCAGCCCGGCCTCAGGCACCGGGGAGCTGTTTTTT. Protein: CASSPASGTGELFF.

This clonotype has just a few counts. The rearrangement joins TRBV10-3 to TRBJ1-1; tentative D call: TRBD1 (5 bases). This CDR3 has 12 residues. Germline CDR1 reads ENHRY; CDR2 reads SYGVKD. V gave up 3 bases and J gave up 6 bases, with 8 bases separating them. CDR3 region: CAISDTGPEAFF. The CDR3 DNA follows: TGTGCCATCAGTGATACAGGCCCTGAAGCTTTCTTT.

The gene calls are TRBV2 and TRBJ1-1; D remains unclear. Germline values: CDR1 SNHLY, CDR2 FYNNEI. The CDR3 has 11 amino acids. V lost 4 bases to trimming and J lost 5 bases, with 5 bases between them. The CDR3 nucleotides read TGTGCCAGCAGTGTTCGTACTGAAGCTTTCTTT. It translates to CASSVRTEAFF.

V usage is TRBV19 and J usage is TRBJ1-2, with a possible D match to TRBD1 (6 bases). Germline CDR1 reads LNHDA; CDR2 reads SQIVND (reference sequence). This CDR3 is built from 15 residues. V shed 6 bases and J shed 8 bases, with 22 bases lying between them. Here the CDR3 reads CASRIPETGTRGYTF. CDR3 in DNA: TGTGCCAGTAGAATCCCCGAGACAGGCACGCGAGGCTACACCTTC.